Presented here are 21 T cell receptor beta chains from one specimen sequenced in a study of T cell repertoires in cytomegalovirus infection. No antigen is known for these receptors. In TCRdb, the reads were re-called with MiXCR into one record per CDR3 protein. This sample has about half a million distinct CDR3 sequences, with 33% found just once. Here the sequenced sample was cultured PBMCs, taken from culture after CMV antigen stimulation. The receptors shown here come from a human donor in good health (CMV status not recorded). Some clones in this sample may be carry-over from other donors' samples.

Ten or more counts support this clonotype. The genes are TRBV7-2 and TRBJ2-1, with TRBD2 matching over 8 bases. The CDR3 loop spans 13 amino acids. The J segment lost 6 bases and the V segment lost 5 bases, leaving 3 bases of the junction unmatched. Germline loops: CDR1 SGHTA, CDR2 FQGNSA. This CDR3 reads CASSSGTSNEQFF. CDR3 bases: TGTGCCAGCAGCAGCGGGACTAGCAATGAGCAGTTCTTC.

CDR3 sequence: CASSRGQAAGANVLTF. Written as DNA, the CDR3 is TGTGCCAGCAGCAGGGGACAGGCTGCTGGGGCCAACGTCCTGACTTTC. The rearrangement links TRBV7-2 to TRBJ2-6; 8 nucleotides match TRBD1. V dropped 5 bases and J dropped 2; count of bases not matched to a gene: 5. CDR1 and CDR2 (germline): SGHTA, FQGNSA. The CDR3 length is 16 residues.

This clonotype was counted only a few times. J is TRBJ2-1 and V is TRBV7-9; 9 bases are a match to TRBD2. The germline V gene has CDR1 SEHNR and CDR2 FQNEAQ (reference sequence). This CDR3 is 17 amino acids long. With V trimmed by 0 bases and J by 7 bases, 10 bases remained unmatched. The CDR3 protein is CASSLALREGRGNEQFF. Written as DNA, the CDR3 is TGTGCCAGCAGCTTAGCGTTGCGGGAGGGCCGGGGTAATGAGCAGTTCTTC.

The genes are TRBV11-3 and TRBJ2-1; the D is unclear. The CDR3 is 16 residues long. The germline V gene has CDR1 SGHNT and CDR2 YENEEA. V was shortened by 2 bases and J by 0 bases, with 11 bases between the two germline ends. As DNA, the CDR3 is TGTGCCAGCAGCTTAAATTTGGGTGGCTCCTACAATGAGCAGTTCTTC. This codes for CASSLNLGGSYNEQFF.

This clonotype was observed a few times. The chain recombines TRBV2 with TRBJ1-5, with D tentatively TRBD1 (6 bases). The CDR3 has 13 amino acids. Trimming left V 6 bases short and J 7 bases short, with 13 bases between. The germline V gene has CDR1 SNHLY and CDR2 FYNNEI. The CDR3 loop reads CASSPGVIQPQHF. DNA for the CDR3: TGTGCCAGCAGCCCAGGGGTGATACAGCCCCAGCATTTT. The entire variable domain, with the rest obtained from reference TRBV2 and TRBJ1-5, is as follows: EPEVTQTPSHQVTQMGQEVILRCVPISNHLYFYWYRQILGQKVEFLVSFYNNEISEKSEIFDDQFSVERPDGSNFTLKIRSTKLEDSAMYFCASSPGVIQPQHFGDGTRLSIL.

V usage is TRBV28 and J usage is TRBJ2-1, with D tentatively TRBD2 (5 bases). There are 16 residues in the CDR3. The germline gives CDR1 MDHEN, CDR2 SYDVKM. V lost 5 bases and J 1 base, leaving 15 bases between the germline ends. The CDR3, as DNA: TGTGCCAGCAGTGATGGCAGCGGCCTATCCTACAATGAGCAGTTCTTC. Translating gives CASSDGSGLSYNEQFF.

The DNA of the CDR3 is TGTGCCAGCAGCTTAACCGGGACAGGGGGCTTTCAGCCCCAGCATTTT. Protein sequence: CASSLTGTGGFQPQHF. The gene calls are TRBV7-8 and TRBJ1-5, with 12 bases identical to TRBD1. V shed 2 bases, J shed 6 bases, and the junction held 5 bases outside the gene matches. Germline CDR1 is SGHVS and CDR2 is FQNEAQ. There are 16 residues in the CDR3.

The rearrangement links TRBV19 to TRBJ1-2; D possibly corresponds to TRBD1 (5 bases). Deletions cut 6 bases from V and 5 bases from J, with 19 bases between. The CDR3 length is 15 residues. Germline V gene lookup returns CDR1 LNHDA and CDR2 SQIVND (reference sequence). For the CDR3, the DNA is TGTGCCAGTAGGAACCGTGCGGATGGGGGATATGGCTACACCTTC. Its protein product is CASRNRADGGYGYTF. Drawing the rest from reference TRBV19 and TRBJ1-2, the complete variable domain is DGGITQSPKYLFRKEGQNVTLSCEQNLNHDAMYWYRQDPGQGLRLIYYSQIVNDFQKGDIAEGYSVSREKKESFPLTVTSAQKNPTAFYLCASRNRADGGYGYTFGSGTRLTVV.

The chain recombines TRBV7-6 with TRBJ2-3, with no clear D. Germline assignment: CDR1 SGHVS and CDR2 FNYEAQ. V dropped 1 base and J dropped 0 bases, with 8 bases sitting between them. The CDR3 runs to 15 residues. The CDR3 region has the DNA TGTGCCAGCAGCTTAGTAGGGCAGAGCACAGATACGCAGTATTTT. Residues: CASSLVGQSTDTQYF.

A few counts support this clonotype. This chain uses TRBV11-2 with TRBJ2-3; D is ambiguous. The germline V and J ends were trimmed by 3 bases and 0 bases, with 10 bases remaining between them. Germline CDR1 reads SGHAT; CDR2 reads FQNNGV. The CDR3 has 15 residues. CDR3 in DNA: TGTGCCAGCAGCTTCCCACCAGTAAGCACAGATACGCAGTATTTT. Translated: CASSFPPVSTDTQYF. The full variable domain, in which reference TRBV11-2 and TRBJ2-3 provide the parts outside the CDR3, is EAGVAQSPRYKIIEKRQSVAFWCNPISGHATLYWYQQILGQGPKLLIQFQNNGVVDDSQLPKDRFSAERLKGVDSTLKIQPAKLEDSAVYLCASSFPPVSTDTQYFGPGTRLTVL.

The chain links TRBV27 to TRBJ2-1; 10 bases are a match to TRBD1. The CDR3 loop spans 15 amino acids. V was clipped by 7 bases and J by 5 bases; unmatched bases: 8. Germline-derived CDR1 and CDR2 are MNHEY and SMNVEV (reference sequence). The chain's CDR3 is CASTTPGTGDNEQFF. The CDR3 DNA follows: TGTGCCAGCACCACCCCGGGGACAGGGGACAATGAGCAGTTCTTC.

This clonotype has just a few counts. The rearrangement uses TRBV7-2 and TRBJ2-1, with 10 bases matching TRBD2. Per germline, CDR1 SGHTA and CDR2 FQGNSA. The CDR3 spans 14 residues. J was trimmed by 5 bases and V by 11 bases; bases with no gene match: 9. In DNA form, the CDR3 reads TGTGCCTCCCGACTCACTAGCGGGAACAATGAGCAGTTCTTC. Amino acids: CASRLTSGNNEQFF.

The chain has TRBV7-2 and TRBJ1-5; 7 bases agree with TRBD1. This CDR3 contains 17 residues. Germline CDR1 SGHTA, CDR2 FQGNSA. The V and J ends lost 5 bases and 0 bases, in that order; junction bases with no gene match: 10. CDR3: CASSLTRQGYSNQPQHF. The CDR3, as DNA: TGTGCCAGCAGCCTAACACGACAGGGCTATAGCAATCAGCCCCAGCATTTT.

The chain combines TRBV19 with TRBJ1-1; no definite D call. CDR3 size: 15 residues. The germline CDR1 and CDR2 sequences are LNHDA and SQIVND (reference sequence). Trimming took off 2 bases at V and 1 base at J, with 11 bases between the two ends. Written as DNA, the CDR3 is TGTGCCAGTAGTATATTGGGGTTCGGGAACACTGAAGCTTTCTTT. Translation: CASSILGFGNTEAFF.

This clonotype has at least ten counts. The chain employs TRBV7-2 and TRBJ2-1; 11 bases are shared with TRBD1. The CDR3 loop spans 15 amino acids. The J segment lost 4 bases and the V segment lost 5 bases, leaving 4 bases of the junction unmatched. The V gene's germline CDR1 is SGHTA and CDR2 FQGNSA. The CDR3 reads CASSTGQGAYNEQFF. The DNA of the CDR3 is TGTGCCAGCAGCACAGGACAGGGGGCTTACAATGAGCAGTTCTTC.

The chain recombines TRBV12-5 with TRBJ1-1; TRBD1 matches 9 bases. V lost 6 bases, J lost 4 bases, and 18 bases stayed unmatched. Germline-derived CDR1 and CDR2 are LGHNT and FRNRAP. The CDR3 runs to 18 residues. Here the CDR3 DNA reads TGTGCTAGTGGACCTACCGGGACAGGGCTACTCGGTGGCACTGAAGCTTTCTTT. As protein: CASGPTGTGLLGGTEAFF.

The J gene is TRBJ2-3, the V gene TRBV29-1; D assignment may be TRBD1 or TRBD2 (5 bases each). CDR3 length: 17 amino acids. Germline V gene sequence: CDR1 SQVTM, CDR2 ANQGSEA. Deletions cut 0 bases from V and 6 bases from J, with 22 bases between. The CDR3 DNA follows: TGCAGCGTTGAAGATCTTTCGGGAACAGGCCTCGGCGATACGCAGTATTTT. It translates to CSVEDLSGTGLGDTQYF.

The chain carries TRBV7-2 and TRBJ2-2, with D possibly called TRBD1 or TRBD2 (6 bases each). V lost 7 bases and J 5 bases, leaving 17 bases between the germline ends. CDR1 SGHTA and CDR2 FQGNSA come from the germline V gene. The CDR3 length is 15 residues. In DNA form, the CDR3 reads TGTGCCAGCACCCCTACGGGGGCAGTTACCGGGGAGCTGTTTTTT. This codes for CASTPTGAVTGELFF.

The chain employs TRBV7-9 and TRBJ2-7; 8 nucleotides align to TRBD1. The CDR3 sequence is 16 residues long. CDR1 is SEHNR and CDR2 is FQNEAQ in the germline V gene (reference sequence). J lost 7 bases, V lost 0 bases, and 11 bases had no gene match. This chain's CDR3 is CASSLAGGQGQREQYF. CDR3 sequence (DNA): TGTGCCAGCAGCTTAGCTGGTGGACAGGGACAGAGAGAGCAGTACTTC.

This clonotype has only a few counts. The V gene is TRBV20-1, the J gene TRBJ2-1; 12 nucleotides align to TRBD2. V dropped 3 bases and J dropped 3; count of bases not matched to a gene: 0. There are 14 residues in the CDR3. The V gene's germline CDR1 is DFQATT and CDR2 SNEGSKA (reference sequence). This chain's CDR3 is CSARTSGSYNEQFF. CDR3 sequence (DNA): TGCAGTGCTAGGACTAGCGGGAGCTACAATGAGCAGTTCTTC.

This clonotype has a count of ten or more. The chain is built from TRBV7-2 and TRBJ1-4; possibly TRBD1 for D (6 bases). This CDR3 contains 14 residues. V was cut by 5 bases and J by 5 bases, with 12 bases left in between. From germline, CDR1 is SGHTA and CDR2 FQGNSA. The CDR3 nucleotides are TGTGCCAGCAGCCAACAGGGACACAATGAAAAACTGTTTTTT. Its protein product is CASSQQGHNEKLFF.